A selection of T cell receptor beta chains follows, all from one sample in a study of T cells in Graves' hyperthyroidism and ophthalmopathy. TCRdb reanalysed the multiplex PCR reads using MiXCR and keeps one entry per CDR3 protein. The sample shows around 690,000 distinct CDR3 sequences, 17% of them seen only once. The sample consisted of blood. These receptors were obtained from a man in his forties or fifties with Graves' hyperthyroidism. CDR3s include the opening cysteine and the closing phenylalanine or tryptophan. A D gene is named only where the DNA matches it firmly. Clone size is stated in some rows and not others, as once, few, many or a class when expanded.

d_call	v_call	j_call	clone_size	cdr3_aa	cdr3_nt
TRBD1	TRBV19	TRBJ2-4	few	CASSPRTGAKNIQYF	TGTGCCAGTAGTCCTCGGACAGGGGCCAAAAACATTCAGTACTTC
NA	TRBV28	TRBJ1-1	many	CASSRPGGLNTEAFF	TGTGCCAGCAGTCGGCCCGGGGGATTGAACACTGAAGCTTTCTTT
TRBD2	TRBV4-2	TRBJ2-3	NA	CASSQGEAGGPDTQYF	TGTGCCAGCAGCCAAGGTGAAGCGGGAGGCCCAGATACGCAGTATTTT
NA	TRBV7-2	TRBJ1-2	many	CASSERGVYGYTF	TGTGCCAGCAGCGAGCGGGGGGTCTATGGCTACACCTTC
NA	TRBV7-3	TRBJ2-3	NA	CASSLTGAGDTQYF	TGTGCCAGCAGCTTAACAGGAGCTGGGGATACGCAGTATTTT
TRBD1	TRBV9	TRBJ1-6	many	CASSLGTGGRNSPLHF	TGTGCCAGCAGCTTAGGGACAGGGGGCCGTAATTCACCCCTCCACTTT
NA	TRBV4-2	TRBJ1-1	few	CASSQVDRSTEAFF	TGTGCCAGCAGCCAAGTCGACAGGTCCACTGAAGCTTTCTTT
NA	TRBV29-1	TRBJ2-2	NA	CSAGLGTGELFF	TGCAGCGCCGGACTGGGCACCGGGGAGCTGTTTTTT
TRBD2	TRBV28	TRBJ2-3	few	CATYRPLAGDTQYF	TGTGCCACCTATCGTCCCCTAGCGGGAGATACGCAGTATTTT
NA	TRBV5-1	TRBJ2-6	many	CASSRGEAGANVLTF	TGCGCCAGCAGCCGAGGGGAGGCTGGGGCCAACGTCCTGACTTTC
TRBD1	TRBV5-5	TRBJ1-1	many	CASSLVGPGGPHEAFF	TGTGCCAGCAGCTTGGTGGGGCCAGGGGGCCCCCATGAAGCTTTCTTT
NA	TRBV7-6	TRBJ2-6	NA	CASSLRQAGANVLTF	TGTGCCAGCAGCTTAAGACAGGCTGGGGCCAACGTCCTGACTTTC
NA	TRBV7-2	TRBJ2-1	many	CASSEVRQGEQFF	TGTGCCAGCAGCGAGGTAAGGCAGGGGGAGCAGTTCTTC
TRBD2	TRBV2	TRBJ2-1	many	CASSEAGGDRYNEQFF	TGTGCCAGCAGTGAAGCGGGGGGGGACCGCTACAATGAGCAGTTCTTC
NA	TRBV6-5	TRBJ1-3	many	CASSYGVTGNTIYF	TGTGCCAGCAGTTACGGGGTGACTGGAAACACCATATATTTT
TRBD1	TRBV2	TRBJ1-5	NA	CASSEARDRGSQHF	TGTGCCAGCAGTGAAGCGAGGGACAGGGGATCCCAGCATTTT
NA	TRBV28	TRBJ1-3	few	CASSFRTSGNTIYF	TGTGCCAGCAGTTTTAGGACTTCTGGAAACACCATATATTTT
NA	TRBV5-5	TRBJ1-2	many	CASTFGRGNYGYTF	TGTGCCAGCACCTTTGGACGGGGGAACTATGGCTACACCTTC
NA	TRBV5-4	TRBJ2-1	NA	CASSSDSSEESYNEQFF	TGTGCCAGCAGCTCCGACTCCTCCGAGGAATCCTACAATGAGCAGTTCTTC
TRBD2	TRBV20-1	TRBJ2-7	once	CSVWGLAAYEQYF	TGCAGTGTTTGGGGACTAGCGGCCTACGAGCAGTACTTC
NA	TRBV9	TRBJ2-1	many	CASSGGPSSYNEQFF	TGTGCCAGCTCCGGTGGGCCCAGCTCCTACAATGAGCAGTTCTTC
TRBD2	TRBV5-5	TRBJ2-5	NA	CASSLWGIAGGETQYF	TGTGCCAGCAGCTTGTGGGGAATAGCGGGAGGAGAGACCCAGTACTTC
TRBD2	TRBV20-1	TRBJ2-5	many	CSAWTSGHQETQYF	TGCAGTGCTTGGACTAGCGGGCACCAAGAGACCCAGTACTTC
NA	TRBV15	TRBJ2-3	many	CATSRGSGPSTDTQYF	TGTGCCACCAGCAGAGGAAGCGGGCCCAGCACAGATACGCAGTATTTT
NA	TRBV4-1	TRBJ2-3	NA	CASSQGWLKGGATDTQYF	TGCGCCAGCAGCCAAGGGTGGTTGAAGGGCGGAGCTACAGATACGCAGTATTTT
TRBD1	TRBV2	TRBJ1-6	NA	CASSDRGPPESPLHF	TGTGCCAGCAGCGACAGGGGGCCCCCGGAATCACCCCTCCACTTT
TRBD1	TRBV28	TRBJ1-2	many	CASSLLTGQRGYTF	TGTGCCAGCAGTTTATTGACAGGGCAGCGCGGCTACACCTTC
NA	TRBV28	TRBJ1-5	NA	CASSLLITNQPQHF	TGTGCCAGCAGTTTACTAATTACCAATCAGCCCCAGCATTTT
NA	TRBV19	TRBJ1-1	NA	CASSARQPNTEAFF	TGTGCCAGTAGTGCGAGACAGCCGAACACTGAAGCTTTCTTT
NA	TRBV6-1	TRBJ1-5	few	CASSEAQIGRGPQHF	TGTGCCAGCAGTGAAGCTCAAATAGGGAGGGGTCCCCAGCATTTT
TRBD2	TRBV19	TRBJ2-1	NA	CASSGRGSGGYNEQFF	TGTGCCAGTAGTGGGCGGGGAAGCGGGGGTTACAATGAGCAGTTCTTC
TRBD1	TRBV10-3	TRBJ2-7	NA	CASNRDRDREQYF	TGTGCCAGCAACCGGGACAGGGATCGCGAGCAGTACTTC
NA	TRBV3-1	TRBJ2-5	once	CASCRGNRRETQYF	TGTGCCAGCTGCAGGGGTAATCGCAGGGAGACCCAGTACTTC
NA	TRBV30	TRBJ2-3	NA	CAWREGGTDTQYF	TGTGCCTGGAGGGAGGGGGGGACAGATACGCAGTATTTT
TRBD1	TRBV28	TRBJ1-2	many	CASSLGDRGRAYGYTF	TGTGCCAGCAGTTTAGGGGACAGGGGGCGCGCCTATGGCTACACCTTC
TRBD1	TRBV18	TRBJ1-4	many	CASSPGQEEKLFF	TGTGCCAGCTCACCGGGACAGGAAGAAAAACTGTTTTTT
TRBD1	TRBV20-1	TRBJ1-2	NA	CSARDFGTGRSGYTF	TGCAGTGCTAGAGATTTCGGGACAGGGCGGAGTGGCTACACCTTC
TRBD1	TRBV5-5	TRBJ2-7	many	CASSYLGTGTYEQYF	TGTGCCAGCAGCTATCTCGGGACAGGAACGTACGAGCAGTACTTC
NA	TRBV6-2/TRBV6-3	TRBJ1-4	many	CASSYAGTFEKLFF	TGTGCCAGCAGTTACGCCGGGACATTTGAAAAACTGTTTTTT
NA	TRBV7-2	TRBJ1-1	few	CASSFQSNTEAFF	TGTGCCAGCAGCTTTCAGAGTAACACTGAAGCTTTCTTT
NA	TRBV11-1	TRBJ1-1	many	CASSEDGGDGTEAFF	TGTGCCAGCAGCGAAGATGGGGGGGATGGAACTGAAGCTTTCTTT
NA	TRBV29-1	TRBJ2-5	few	CSVQRTARETQYF	TGCAGCGTGCAAAGGACAGCTAGAGAGACCCAGTACTTC
NA	TRBV28	TRBJ1-6	NA	CASSSLGREKNSPLHF	TGTGCCAGCAGTTCACTTGGGCGTGAGAAAAATTCACCCCTCCACTTT
NA	TRBV5-6	TRBJ2-5	many	CASSLDTGGGETQYF	TGTGCCAGCAGCTTGGATACAGGGGGGGGAGAGACCCAGTACTTC
TRBD2	TRBV28	TRBJ2-1	once	CASSGLAVTYNEQFF	TGTGCCAGCAGCGGACTAGCTGTCACTTACAATGAGCAGTTCTTC
NA	TRBV7-9	TRBJ2-7	many	CASSFPLTGSHEQYF	TGTGCCAGCAGCTTTCCCTTGACCGGTTCTCACGAGCAGTACTTC
NA	TRBV24-1	TRBJ2-1	NA	CATRGSERSHEQFF	TGTGCCACCAGGGGTTCAGAGCGTAGCCATGAGCAGTTCTTC
TRBD1	TRBV5-1	TRBJ1-4	many	CASSIGTGNEKLFF	TGCGCCAGCAGCATCGGGACAGGGAATGAAAAACTGTTTTTT
NA	TRBV28	TRBJ1-4	many	CASNPRAGYDEKLFF	TGTGCCAGCAACCCTCGGGCAGGGTATGATGAAAAACTGTTTTTT
NA	TRBV2	TRBJ2-2	many	CASSPRRYTGELFF	TGTGCCAGCAGTCCTCGGCGGTACACCGGGGAGCTGTTTTTT
NA	TRBV12-3/TRBV12-4	TRBJ2-5	many	CASRTLSGHQETQYF	TGTGCCAGCAGAACCTTGAGCGGTCACCAAGAGACCCAGTACTTC
NA	TRBV4-3	TRBJ1-2	NA	CASSQDDGQNYGYTF	TGCGCCAGCAGCCAAGATGACGGACAGAACTATGGCTACACCTTC
TRBD1	TRBV5-8	TRBJ1-1	many	CASGAGTVMNTEAFF	TGTGCCAGTGGAGCCGGGACAGTGATGAACACTGAAGCTTTCTTT